This is a list of T cell receptor beta chains from one sample in a study of human T cells and chemical hapten exposure. TCRdb independently ran MiXCR on the RACE reads; one entry per CDR3 protein. The top ten clones hold about 1.1% of a sample with 250,000 or so distinct CDR3 sequences, roughly 7.7% of them seen once. Sequenced here: whole blood, sampled in connection with sensitization to the hapten diphenylcyclopropenone (DPC). The receptors shown here come from a man younger than 35 with alopecia areata. Some clones in this sample may be carry-over from other donors' samples. CDR3s include the opening cysteine and the closing phenylalanine or tryptophan. Fields, in order: V gene, clone size, J gene, D gene, CDR3 protein, CDR3 DNA. D genes are given only for firm matches. Clone size, where shown, is once, few, many, or a class for clones that have expanded.

TRBV6-1,NA,TRBJ2-6,TRBD1,CASSRQGSSGANVLTF,TGTGCCAGCAGTAGACAGGGGAGTTCTGGGGCCAACGTCCTGACTTTC
TRBV28,many,TRBJ2-1,TRBD2,CASSLPRRIAGASYNEQFF,TGTGCCAGCAGTTTACCCCGGCGTATAGCGGGGGCCTCCTACAATGAGCAGTTCTTC
TRBV6-5,few,TRBJ1-6,NA,CASRILALSYNSPLHF,TGTGCCAGCAGAATATTGGCCCTCTCCTATAATTCACCCCTCCACTTT
TRBV7-9,NA,TRBJ2-2,NA,CASSLNRVTGELFF,TGTGCCAGCAGCTTAAACAGGGTCACCGGGGAGCTGTTTTTT
TRBV7-9,NA,TRBJ1-1,NA,CASSLRGLEAFF,TGTGCCAGCAGCTTAAGAGGGCTTGAAGCTTTCTTT
TRBV25-1,few,TRBJ1-1,NA,CASSVRSTEAFF,TGTGCCAGCAGTGTTCGGAGCACTGAAGCTTTCTTT
TRBV7-6,NA,TRBJ1-1,TRBD1,CASSLSGGITEAFF,TGTGCCAGCAGCTTGTCAGGGGGCATCACTGAAGCTTTCTTT
TRBV6-5,NA,TRBJ1-4,NA,CASRHAEKLFF,TGTGCCAGCAGGCACGCTGAAAAACTGTTTTTT
TRBV7-2,many,TRBJ1-4,TRBD1,CASSLARSGGAEKLFF,TGTGCCAGCAGCTTAGCGCGGTCAGGGGGCGCTGAAAAACTGTTTTTT
TRBV4-2,NA,TRBJ2-3,NA,CASSQRGQSTDTQYF,TGTGCCAGCAGCCAGCGGGGCCAAAGCACAGATACGCAGTATTTT
TRBV6-2/TRBV6-3,NA,TRBJ2-4,NA,CASKDRVNIQYF,TGTGCCAGCAAGGACAGAGTAAACATTCAGTACTTC
TRBV10-3,NA,TRBJ2-3,TRBD2,CAISPGLDTDTQYF,TGTGCCATCAGTCCGGGACTAGACACAGATACGCAGTATTTT
TRBV27,NA,TRBJ1-1,TRBD1,CASSFRDRIPNTEAFF,TGTGCCAGCAGTTTTCGGGACAGAATTCCCAACACTGAAGCTTTCTTT
TRBV28,few,TRBJ2-3,TRBD1,CASDGTGLHTQYF,TGTGCCAGCGACGGGACAGGGTTGCATACGCAGTATTTT
TRBV27,NA,TRBJ1-1,NA,CASSLSPQGGTEAFF,TGTGCCAGCAGTTTATCCCCACAGGGAGGTACTGAAGCTTTCTTT
TRBV29-1,NA,TRBJ1-1,NA,CSVRDLGWVNTEAFF,TGCAGCGTCCGGGACTTAGGATGGGTGAACACTGAAGCTTTCTTT
TRBV5-1,NA,TRBJ2-1,TRBD1,CASSLLQGDEQFF,TGCGCCAGCAGCTTGTTACAGGGGGATGAGCAGTTCTTC
TRBV4-3,few,TRBJ2-1,TRBD1,CASSRSRGLWNEQFF,TGCGCCAGCAGCCGGTCGAGGGGGCTGTGGAATGAGCAGTTCTTC
TRBV12-3/TRBV12-4,NA,TRBJ2-5,NA,CASSLPGGPYQETQYF,TGTGCCAGCAGTTTGCCGGGGGGCCCTTACCAAGAGACCCAGTACTTC
TRBV15,many,TRBJ1-2,NA,CATSRALDGNYGYTF,TGTGCCACCAGCAGAGCCCTTGACGGTAACTATGGCTACACCTTC
TRBV7-3,NA,TRBJ2-3,NA,CASSPDPADTQYF,TGTGCCAGCAGCCCGGACCCCGCAGATACGCAGTATTTT
TRBV28,few,TRBJ2-7,NA,CASSLGRWGEQYF,TGTGCCAGCAGCCTGGGGCGATGGGGCGAGCAGTACTTC
TRBV7-3,NA,TRBJ1-4,TRBD1,CASSLRGTGKEKLFF,TGTGCCAGCAGCTTACGAGGGACAGGGAAGGAAAAACTGTTTTTT
TRBV10-3,many,TRBJ1-4,TRBD1,CAIRMGQQNEKLFF,TGTGCCATCAGGATGGGACAGCAGAATGAAAAACTGTTTTTT
TRBV12-3/TRBV12-4,NA,TRBJ1-6,NA,CASSLSAPTDNSPLHF,TGTGCCAGCAGTTTATCGGCACCGACCGATAATTCACCCCTCCACTTT
TRBV9,few,TRBJ2-2,TRBD1,CASSVEGQGWTGELFF,TGTGCCAGCAGCGTAGAGGGACAGGGGTGGACCGGGGAGCTGTTTTTT
TRBV27,NA,TRBJ2-3,NA,CASGPSGRADTQYF,TGTGCCAGCGGGCCTTCAGGGCGGGCAGATACGCAGTATTTT
TRBV20-1,NA,TRBJ1-5,NA,CSATSQKAAGSINNQPQHF,TGCAGTGCTACTTCTCAAAAGGCGGCAGGGAGTATTAACAATCAGCCCCAGCATTTT
TRBV7-9,few,TRBJ1-6,NA,CASSLVRRGSERNSPLHF,TGTGCCAGCAGCTTAGTCCGTCGGGGCTCCGAGAGGAATTCACCCCTCCACTTT
TRBV5-5,NA,TRBJ2-1,TRBD2,CASSLESRTSGMKFF,TGTGCCAGCAGCTTGGAATCGAGGACTAGCGGGATGAAGTTCTTC
TRBV5-6,few,TRBJ1-4,TRBD1,CASSPSPGTGGEKLFF,TGTGCCAGCAGCCCTAGTCCTGGGACAGGGGGAGAAAAACTGTTTTTT
TRBV11-2,NA,TRBJ2-5,NA,CASSLDRRVQETQYF,TGTGCCAGCAGCTTAGATCGTCGGGTACAAGAGACCCAGTACTTC
TRBV4-3,NA,TRBJ2-3,TRBD1,CASSQPDRGLNTQYF,TGCGCCAGCAGCCAACCCGACAGGGGGCTAAATACGCAGTATTTT
TRBV7-3,few,TRBJ2-7,TRBD1,CASSLDRDHNEQYF,TGTGCCAGCAGCTTAGACAGGGATCATAACGAGCAGTACTTC
TRBV28,many,TRBJ2-1,NA,CASSSLDGNSYNEQFF,TGTGCCAGCAGTTCCCTGGACGGAAACTCCTACAATGAGCAGTTCTTC
TRBV19,few,TRBJ1-5,NA,CASSIPGQPQHF,TGTGCCAGTAGTATCCCAGGTCAGCCCCAGCATTTT
TRBV7-6,NA,TRBJ2-1,NA,CASSLPSTGFEQFF,TGTGCCAGCAGCTTACCCTCAACAGGGTTTGAGCAGTTCTTC
TRBV6-5,many,TRBJ1-1,NA,CASSATRTEAFF,TGTGCCAGCAGTGCTACACGGACTGAAGCTTTCTTT
TRBV11-2,many,TRBJ1-1,TRBD1,CASSSTLGQGANTEAFF,TGTGCCAGCAGCTCGACATTGGGACAGGGGGCGAACACTGAAGCTTTCTTT
TRBV12-3/TRBV12-4,NA,TRBJ2-7,TRBD2,CASSLVGGAYEQYF,TGTGCCAGCAGCCTCGTGGGGGGGGCCTACGAGCAGTACTTC
TRBV6-2/TRBV6-3,many,TRBJ2-7,NA,CASSREYEQYF,TGTGCCAGCAGTAGGGAATACGAGCAGTACTTC
TRBV7-3,NA,TRBJ1-2,NA,CASSLRGSSGLYGYTF,TGTGCCAGCAGCTTAAGGGGCTCAAGCGGTCTCTATGGCTACACCTTC
TRBV7-3,NA,TRBJ2-3,NA,CASSLRRGPTDTQYF,TGTGCCAGCAGCTTACGGCGGGGTCCCACAGATACGCAGTATTTT
TRBV20-1,many,TRBJ2-7,NA,CSARDYSQSSYEQYF,TGCAGTGCTAGAGACTACTCCCAAAGCTCCTACGAGCAGTACTTC
TRBV7-9,many,TRBJ1-1,NA,CASSWESPEAFF,TGTGCCAGCAGCTGGGAGAGCCCTGAAGCTTTCTTT
TRBV6-2/TRBV6-3,many,TRBJ1-2,NA,CASSRQESSGYTF,TGTGCCAGCAGTAGACAGGAAAGCTCTGGCTACACCTTC
TRBV7-3,NA,TRBJ2-1,TRBD1,CASSLTGQGYNEQFF,TGTGCCAGCAGCTTAACGGGACAGGGGTACAATGAGCAGTTCTTC
TRBV7-8,many,TRBJ2-3,NA,CASSSFRKGASGADTQYF,TGTGCCAGCAGCTCCTTCAGGAAAGGGGCTTCCGGCGCAGATACGCAGTATTTT
TRBV10-3,few,TRBJ2-3,NA,CAISGATEDTQYF,TGTGCCATCAGTGGGGCTACAGAAGATACGCAGTATTTT
TRBV4-3,few,TRBJ1-5,NA,CASSQYSSNQPQHF,TGCGCCAGCAGCCAATATTCAAGCAATCAGCCCCAGCATTTT
TRBV25-1,NA,TRBJ2-2,TRBD2,CASSEPGTSENTGELFF,TGTGCCAGCAGTGAACCCGGGACTAGCGAGAACACCGGGGAGCTGTTTTTT
TRBV6-2/TRBV6-3,many,TRBJ2-2,NA,CASNDREAGELFF,TGTGCCAGCAATGACAGGGAGGCCGGGGAGCTGTTTTTT
TRBV9,many,TRBJ2-3,NA,CASSVGSGDTQYF,TGTGCCAGCAGCGTAGGGTCAGGAGATACGCAGTATTTT
TRBV7-9,few,TRBJ1-2,NA,CASSSDSAHYGYTF,TGTGCCAGCAGCTCAGACAGTGCCCACTATGGCTACACCTTC
TRBV6-2/TRBV6-3,many,TRBJ1-2,NA,CASRPLELRSYTF,TGTGCCAGCAGACCACTGGAATTACGGAGCTACACCTTC
TRBV28,many,TRBJ1-2,TRBD1,CASSPFDRALNYGYTF,TGTGCCAGCAGTCCATTTGACAGGGCCCTTAACTATGGCTACACCTTC
TRBV4-1,few,TRBJ2-2,NA,CASSPTRDMSGELFF,TGCGCCAGCAGCCCTACAAGGGACATGTCCGGGGAGCTGTTTTTT
TRBV3-1,NA,TRBJ1-5,NA,CASSQKTRNQPQHF,TGTGCCAGCAGCCAAAAAACAAGAAATCAGCCCCAGCATTTT
TRBV12-3/TRBV12-4,few,TRBJ1-1,NA,CASSLAPGRGAFF,TGTGCCAGCAGTTTAGCTCCAGGCAGGGGAGCTTTCTTT